This T cell receptor beta chain emerged from a study of blood T cell repertoires in COVID-19. Study in general: COVID-19 samples, acute and convalescent, were from the United States, Italy and Spain. From T cells, B-cell-depleted T cells, or PBMCs came the material, which was cDNA or gDNA.

Produced via immunoSEQ multiplex PCR; TCRdb's table is partial and in-frame only. The sample yields 150,000 or so clones, about four fifths seen once. The V gene lost 5 bases and the J gene lost 8 bases, with 15 bases spanning the gap. Germline values: CDR1 KGHSH, CDR2 LQKENI. The CDR3 is 14 residues long. The rearrangement joins TRBV18 to TRBJ1-4; possible D gene TRBD1, 5 bases. This TCR was sampled from a human donor in a cohort sampled during active COVID-19. Sample: peripheral blood. CDR3 DNA sequence: TGTGCCAGCTCAGAAGGGGCAAAGGGCGAAAAACTGTTTTTT. Encoded protein: CASSEGAKGEKLFF.